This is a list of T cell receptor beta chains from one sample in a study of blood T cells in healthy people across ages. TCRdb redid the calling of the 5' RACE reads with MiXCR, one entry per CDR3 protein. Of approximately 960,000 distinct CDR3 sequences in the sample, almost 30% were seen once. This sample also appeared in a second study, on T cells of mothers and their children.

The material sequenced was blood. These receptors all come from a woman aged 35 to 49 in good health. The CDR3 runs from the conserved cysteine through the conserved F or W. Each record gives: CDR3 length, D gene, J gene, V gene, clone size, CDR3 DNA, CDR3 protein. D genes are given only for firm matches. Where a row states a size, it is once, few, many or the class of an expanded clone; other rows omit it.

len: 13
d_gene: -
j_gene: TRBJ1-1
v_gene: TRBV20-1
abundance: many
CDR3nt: TGCAGTGCTAGAGTGGTAGGGGACGGTGAAGCTTTCTTT
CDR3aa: CSARVVGDGEAFF

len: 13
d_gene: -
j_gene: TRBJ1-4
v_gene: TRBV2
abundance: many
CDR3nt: TGTGCCAGCATCTCCGGACGTAATGAAAAACTGTTTTTT
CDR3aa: CASISGRNEKLFF

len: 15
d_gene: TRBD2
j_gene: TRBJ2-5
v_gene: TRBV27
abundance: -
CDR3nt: TGTGCCAGCTGGGGACTAGCGGGAGTACAAGAGACCCAGTACTTC
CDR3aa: CASWGLAGVQETQYF

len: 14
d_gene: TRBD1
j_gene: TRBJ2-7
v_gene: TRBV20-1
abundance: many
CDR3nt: TGCAGTGCTAGCAATGACAGGGTGGTGTACGAGCAGTACTTC
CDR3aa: CSASNDRVVYEQYF

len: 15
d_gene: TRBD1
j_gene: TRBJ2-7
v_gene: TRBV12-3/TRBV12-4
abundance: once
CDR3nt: TGTGCCAGCAGGTCGGGGACAGTAATCTCCTACGAGCAGTACTTC
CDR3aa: CASRSGTVISYEQYF

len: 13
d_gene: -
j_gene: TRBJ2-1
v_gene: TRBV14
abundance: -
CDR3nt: TGTGCCAGCAGTAAATTCGCTCCGGATGAGCAGTTCTTC
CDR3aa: CASSKFAPDEQFF

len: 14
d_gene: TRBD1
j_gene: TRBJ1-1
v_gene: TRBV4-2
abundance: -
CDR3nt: TGTGCCAGCAGCCAAGGCGCAGGGGGCGAGGCAGCTTTCTTT
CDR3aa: CASSQGAGGEAAFF

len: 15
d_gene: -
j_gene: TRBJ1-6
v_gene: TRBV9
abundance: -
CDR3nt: TGTGCCAGCAGCGTGGGGGGACGAGTTGATTCACCCCTCCACTTT
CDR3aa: CASSVGGRVDSPLHF

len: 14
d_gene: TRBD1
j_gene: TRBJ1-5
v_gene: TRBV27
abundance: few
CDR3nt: TGTGCCAGCAGCGAACAGGGGGCAGACCAGCCCCAGCATTTT
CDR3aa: CASSEQGADQPQHF

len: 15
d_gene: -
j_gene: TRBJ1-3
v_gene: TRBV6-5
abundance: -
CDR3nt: TGTGCCAGCAGCCGTGGGACGGCGACTGGAAACACCATATATTTT
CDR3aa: CASSRGTATGNTIYF

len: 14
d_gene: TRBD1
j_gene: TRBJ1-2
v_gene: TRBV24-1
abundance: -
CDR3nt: TGTGCCACCAGTGACGATCGACAGGGAATCGGCTACACCTTC
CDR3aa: CATSDDRQGIGYTF

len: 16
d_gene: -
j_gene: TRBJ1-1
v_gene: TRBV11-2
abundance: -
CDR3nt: TGTGCCAGCAGCTTAGTCTTGGTAGGGCGAGACACTGAAGCTTTCTTT
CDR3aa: CASSLVLVGRDTEAFF

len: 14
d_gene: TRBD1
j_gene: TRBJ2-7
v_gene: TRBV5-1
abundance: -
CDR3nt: TGCGCCAGCAGCGTGGGACAGGGTAATTTCGAGCAGTACTTC
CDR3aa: CASSVGQGNFEQYF

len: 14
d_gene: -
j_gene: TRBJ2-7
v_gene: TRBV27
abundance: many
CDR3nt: TGTGCCAGCAGTTTCGGGGGAGGGGGCTACGAGCAGTACTTC
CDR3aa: CASSFGGGGYEQYF

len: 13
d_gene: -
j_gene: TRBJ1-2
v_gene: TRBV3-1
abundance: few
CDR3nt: TGTGCCAGCAGTCCGGTAAAGGTTGATGGCTACACCTTC
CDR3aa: CASSPVKVDGYTF

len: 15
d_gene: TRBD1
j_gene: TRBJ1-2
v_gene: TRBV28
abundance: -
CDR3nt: TGTGCCAGCAGTTCGCCCCGACAGGGGCACTATGGCTACACCTTC
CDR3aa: CASSSPRQGHYGYTF

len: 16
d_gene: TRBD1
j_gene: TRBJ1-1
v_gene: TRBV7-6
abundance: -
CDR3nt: TGTGCCAGCAGTTCGCAACAGGGGTCCCGGAACACTGAAGCTTTCTTT
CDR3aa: CASSSQQGSRNTEAFF

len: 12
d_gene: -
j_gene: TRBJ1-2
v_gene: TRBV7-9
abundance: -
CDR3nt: TGTGCCAGCAGCTTAGGGCCCCCTGGCTACACCTTC
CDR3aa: CASSLGPPGYTF

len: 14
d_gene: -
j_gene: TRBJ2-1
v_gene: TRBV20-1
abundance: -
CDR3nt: TGCAGTGCTAGTTGGGGACTCGAGTACAATGAGCAGTTCTTC
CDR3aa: CSASWGLEYNEQFF

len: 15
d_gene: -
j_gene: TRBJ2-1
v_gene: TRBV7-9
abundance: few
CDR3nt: TGTGCCAGCAGCTTTCCCACGTTGGGAAGCAATGAGCAGTTCTTC
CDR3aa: CASSFPTLGSNEQFF

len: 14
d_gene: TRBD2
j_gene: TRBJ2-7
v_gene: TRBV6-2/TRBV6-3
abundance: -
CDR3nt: TGTGCCGGCAGCCAGGGACTACCTTTCTACGAGCAGTACTTC
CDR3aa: CAGSQGLPFYEQYF

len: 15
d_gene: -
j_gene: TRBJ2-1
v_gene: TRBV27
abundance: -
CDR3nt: TGTGCCAGCACCTCAGGGGGGAACTCCTACAATGAGCAGTTCTTC
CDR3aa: CASTSGGNSYNEQFF

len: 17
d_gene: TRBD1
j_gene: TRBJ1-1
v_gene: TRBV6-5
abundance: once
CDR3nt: TGTGCCAGCAGTTACGGGGGACAGGGGGTTTACGGCACTGAAGCTTTCTTT
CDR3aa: CASSYGGQGVYGTEAFF

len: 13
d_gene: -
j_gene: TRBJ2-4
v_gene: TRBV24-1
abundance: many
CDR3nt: TGTGCCACCAGTCCGGGGGCAGGGAACATTCAGTACTTC
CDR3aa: CATSPGAGNIQYF

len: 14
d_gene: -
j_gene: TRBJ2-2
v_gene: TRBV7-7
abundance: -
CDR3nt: TGTGCTAGCTGCAGGGACATAAACACCGGGGAGCTGTTTTTT
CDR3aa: CASCRDINTGELFF

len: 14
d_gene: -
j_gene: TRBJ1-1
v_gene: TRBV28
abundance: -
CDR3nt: TGTGCCAGCAGTCTGGGGGGGGGAATGACTGAAGCTTTCTTT
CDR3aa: CASSLGGGMTEAFF

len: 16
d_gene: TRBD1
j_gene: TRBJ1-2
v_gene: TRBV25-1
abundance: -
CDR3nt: TGTGCCAGCAGCCAAGGGACAGCGATATACAACTATGGCTACACCTTC
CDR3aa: CASSQGTAIYNYGYTF

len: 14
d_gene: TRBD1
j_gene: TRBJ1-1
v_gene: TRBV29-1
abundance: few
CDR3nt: TGCAGCGTGGATAAGACAGGGGCGGGCACTGAAGCTTTCTTT
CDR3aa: CSVDKTGAGTEAFF

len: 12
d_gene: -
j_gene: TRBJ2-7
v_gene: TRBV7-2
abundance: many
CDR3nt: TGTGCCAGCAGCTTAGTACGTAACGAGCAGTACTTC
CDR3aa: CASSLVRNEQYF

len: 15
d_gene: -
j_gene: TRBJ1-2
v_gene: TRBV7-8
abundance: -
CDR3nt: TGTGCCAGCAGCTTAGTGGATCCATCTGGCTATGGCTACACCTTC
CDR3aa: CASSLVDPSGYGYTF

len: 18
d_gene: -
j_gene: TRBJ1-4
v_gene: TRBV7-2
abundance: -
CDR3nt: TGTGCCAGCAGCTTATATAGCTGGGGGTCGGCCGCGGTAGAAAAACTGTTTTTT
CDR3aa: CASSLYSWGSAAVEKLFF

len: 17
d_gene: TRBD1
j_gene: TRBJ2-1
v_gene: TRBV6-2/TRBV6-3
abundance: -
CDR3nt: TGTGCCAGCAAAGGACAGGGGTCCCTATCCCTATACAATGAGCAGTTCTTC
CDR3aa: CASKGQGSLSLYNEQFF

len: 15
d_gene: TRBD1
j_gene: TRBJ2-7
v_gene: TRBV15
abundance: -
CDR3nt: TGTGCCACCAGCATGGAAGGGGACAGGGGCGGGGAGCAGTACTTC
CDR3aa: CATSMEGDRGGEQYF

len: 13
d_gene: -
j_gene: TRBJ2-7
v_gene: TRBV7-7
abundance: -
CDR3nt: TGTGCTAGCAGCCTCGACTCCTCCGCCGAGCAGTACTTC
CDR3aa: CASSLDSSAEQYF

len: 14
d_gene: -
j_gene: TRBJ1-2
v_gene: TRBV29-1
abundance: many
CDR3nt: TGCAGCGTTGCCAGAGGGTCAGGGAGGAATGGCTACACCTTC
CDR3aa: CSVARGSGRNGYTF

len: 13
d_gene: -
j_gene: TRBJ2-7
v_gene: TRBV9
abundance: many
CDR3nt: TGTGCCAGCAGCGCCGCGGACCCTGGGGAGCAGTACTTC
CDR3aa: CASSAADPGEQYF

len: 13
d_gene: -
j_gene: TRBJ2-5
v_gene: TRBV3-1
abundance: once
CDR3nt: TGTGCCAGCAGCCCGGTCCCGGGTGAGGCCCAGTACTTC
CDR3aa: CASSPVPGEAQYF

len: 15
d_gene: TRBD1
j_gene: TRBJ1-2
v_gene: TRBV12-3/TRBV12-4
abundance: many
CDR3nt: TGTGCCAGCAGTTCGTTACTCAGGGGGGACTATGGCTACACCTTC
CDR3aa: CASSSLLRGDYGYTF

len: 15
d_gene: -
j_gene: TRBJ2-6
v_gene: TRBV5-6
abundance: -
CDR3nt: TGTGCCAGCAGCTTGATGGGCTCTGGGGCCAACGTCCTGACTTTC
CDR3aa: CASSLMGSGANVLTF